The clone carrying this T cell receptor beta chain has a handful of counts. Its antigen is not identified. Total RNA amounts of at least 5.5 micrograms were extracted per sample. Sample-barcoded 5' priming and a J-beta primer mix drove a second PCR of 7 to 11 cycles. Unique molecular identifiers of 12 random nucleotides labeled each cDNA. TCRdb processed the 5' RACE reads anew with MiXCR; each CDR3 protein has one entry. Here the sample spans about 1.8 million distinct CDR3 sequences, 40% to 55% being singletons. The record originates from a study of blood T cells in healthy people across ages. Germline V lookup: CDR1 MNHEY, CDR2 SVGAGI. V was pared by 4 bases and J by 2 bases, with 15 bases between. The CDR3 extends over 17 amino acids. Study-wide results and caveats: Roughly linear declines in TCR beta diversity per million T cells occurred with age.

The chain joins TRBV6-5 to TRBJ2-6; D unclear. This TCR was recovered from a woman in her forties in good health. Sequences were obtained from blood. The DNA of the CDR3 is TGTGCCAGCAGTTGGGCAGGTTCGGGTGCTGGGGCCAACGTCCTGACTTTC. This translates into CASSWAGSGAGANVLTF.